One and the same sample provided the 20 T cell receptor beta chains below, sequenced in a study of blood T cell repertoires in COVID-19. The data were produced by immunoSEQ multiplex PCR, yet TCRdb's version contains in-frame clones alone and is incomplete. This sample yields some 310,000 clones, of which around nine tenths are seen a single time; about 8.4% belongs to the top ten. The sample consisted of PBMCs or T cells enriched from blood (not recorded which). These receptors all come from a woman in her thirties who had recovered from COVID-19.

The chain links TRBV3-1 (or the pseudogene TRBV3-2) to TRBJ2-1; 7 nucleotides match TRBD2. Trimming took 1 base from V and 2 from J; bases not matched to a gene: 14. CDR1 and CDR2 from the germline V gene are LGHDT and YNNKEL (reference sequence). This CDR3 is built from 19 residues. CDR3 nucleotide sequence: TGTGCCAGCAGCCAAGTAACAATTACCAGCGGGGAGGCCTACAATGAGCAGTTCTTC. Translation gives CASSQVTITSGEAYNEQFF.

The chain joins TRBV3-1 (or the pseudogene TRBV3-2) to TRBJ2-5; TRBD1 might be the D (5 bases). CDR1 is LGHDT and CDR2 is YNNKEL in the germline V gene (reference sequence). The CDR3 has 15 amino acids. Trimming removed 7 bases from V and 5 bases from J, with 20 bases in between. CDR3 nucleotides: TGTGCCAGCACCCGAACCGCAGGGATGGATGAGACCCAGTACTTC. It encodes CASTRTAGMDETQYF.

V and J are TRBV2 and TRBJ2-5; perhaps TRBD1 as D (6 bases). With 4 bases removed from V and 9 bases from J, the gap between germline ends came to 12 bases. CDR1 is SNHLY and CDR2 is FYNNEI in the germline V gene. The CDR3 has 12 residues. As DNA, the CDR3 is TGTGCCAGCAGTGGGGACATTCAGTCCCAGTACTTC. Amino acid sequence: CASSGDIQSQYF. The full variable domain, its missing parts supplied by reference TRBV2 and TRBJ2-5, is EPEVTQTPSHQVTQMGQEVILRCVPISNHLYFYWYRQILGQKVEFLVSFYNNEISEKSEIFDDQFSVERPDGSNFTLKIRSTKLEDSAMYFCASSGDIQSQYFGPGTRLLVL.

This chain uses TRBV19 with TRBJ1-2; TRBD1 is a possible D gene (5 bases). With 5 bases removed from V and 5 bases from J, the gap between germline ends came to 15 bases. CDR3 size: 14 residues. Germline CDR1 and CDR2: LNHDA and SQIVND (reference sequence). The CDR3 DNA sequence: TGTGCCAGTAGTTTTCCCGGGACTCTGTATGGCTACACCTTC. Protein sequence: CASSFPGTLYGYTF.

The rearrangement links TRBV30 to TRBJ1-5, with D perhaps matching TRBD1 (6 bases). This CDR3 is 15 amino acids long. Trimming removed 0 bases at V and 1 base at J, with 10 bases between. Germline CDR1 is GTSNPN and CDR2 is SVGIG (reference sequence). CDR3 sequence (DNA): TGTGCCTGGAGTGTCGGGACATCGAGCAATCAGCCCCAGCATTTT. Amino acid sequence: CAWSVGTSSNQPQHF.

The genes are TRBV29-1 and TRBJ1-2, with a weak D call TRBD1 (6 bases). CDR1 SQVTM and CDR2 ANQGSEA come from the germline V gene. The CDR3 totals 12 residues. Trimming shortened V by 6 bases and J by 9 bases, and 17 bases separated the two germline ends. The CDR3 DNA is TGCAGCGTGTATCAGACAGGTCTCAGCTACACCTTC. Amino acids: CSVYQTGLSYTF.

The V and J genes are TRBV5-1 and TRBJ2-1; TRBD2 matches 11 bases. The J segment lost 6 bases and the V segment lost 7 bases, leaving 9 bases of the junction unmatched. In germline, CDR1 is SGHRS, CDR2 YFSETQ. This CDR3 contains 15 residues. The CDR3 is CASREGLAAPNEQFF. The DNA for the CDR3 is TGCGCCAGCCGGGAGGGACTAGCGGCTCCCAATGAGCAGTTCTTC.

J is TRBJ2-2 and V is TRBV7-9, with D perhaps TRBD1 (6 bases). V was shortened by 5 bases and J by 0 bases, with 13 bases between the two germline ends. Germline V gene sequence: CDR1 SEHNR, CDR2 FQNEAQ (reference sequence). The CDR3 is made up of 16 amino acids. The DNA of the CDR3 is TGTGCCAGCAGCAATGGTAGGGGGTCGAACACCGGGGAGCTGTTTTTT. This codes for CASSNGRGSNTGELFF.

This chain connects TRBV5-1 to TRBJ1-6, with D maybe TRBD1 (6 bases). Per the germline V gene, CDR1 is SGHRS and CDR2 is YFSETQ. The CDR3 runs to 15 residues. Trimming left V 5 bases short and J 9 bases short, with 18 bases between. CDR3 residues: CASRLQGDVGSPLHF. The CDR3 coding sequence is TGCGCCAGCAGGTTACAGGGTGATGTTGGTTCACCCCTCCACTTT.

The gene calls are TRBV9 and TRBJ2-3; 10 nucleotides align to TRBD2. Germline V lookup: CDR1 SGDLS, CDR2 YYNGEE. Unmatched junction bases numbered 6, after V lost 4 bases and J lost 1 base. The CDR3 is 16 residues long. For the CDR3, the DNA is TGTGCCAGCAGCCCAACCGGGACTAGCGGCACAGATACGCAGTATTTT. It is translated as CASSPTGTSGTDTQYF.

The chain has TRBV7-2 and TRBJ1-1; TRBD1 aligns across 9 bases. The CDR3 spans 13 residues. Looked up from germline, CDR1 is SGHTA and CDR2 is FQGNSA. V shed 5 bases, J shed 3 bases, and the junction held 1 base outside the gene matches. DNA of the CDR3: TGTGCCAGCAGCCGGGACAGGGACACTGAAGCTTTCTTT. The encoded protein is CASSRDRDTEAFF.

Worth noting for this clone: The same CDR3 is also encoded by other DNA sequences in this sample. The rearrangement joins TRBV18 to TRBJ1-4; 10 bases agree with TRBD1. There are 13 residues in the CDR3. The trim removed 6 bases at V and 8 bases at J, leaving 3 bases unmatched. Germline V lookup: CDR1 KGHSH, CDR2 LQKENI. CDR3 bases: TGTGCCAGCTCTCCGGGACAGGGGGAAAAACTGTTTTTT. Translating gives CASSPGQGEKLFF. Using reference TRBV18 and TRBJ1-4 for the parts outside the CDR3, the full variable domain is NAGVMQNPRHLVRRRGQEARLRCSPMKGHSHVYWYRQLPEEGLKFMVYLQKENIIDESGMPKERFSAEFPKEGPSILRIQQVVRGDSAAYFCASSPGQGEKLFFGSGTQLSVL.

The chain couples TRBV7-9 to TRBJ2-7; D is uncertain. This CDR3 is built from 14 residues. The germline V and J ends were trimmed by 2 bases and 0 bases, with 8 bases remaining between them. The germline gives CDR1 SEHNR, CDR2 FQNEAQ (reference sequence). CDR3 nucleotide sequence: TGTGCCAGCAGCTTAACAGACGGCTCCTACGAGCAGTACTTC. This codes for CASSLTDGSYEQYF. The full variable domain, with the rest looked up from reference TRBV7-9 and TRBJ2-7, is DTGVSQNPRHKITKRGQNVTFRCDPISEHNRLYWYRQTLGQGPEFLTYFQNEAQLEKSRLLSDRFSAERPKGSFSTLEIQRTEQGDSAMYLCASSLTDGSYEQYFGPGTRLTVT.

The chain couples TRBV12-3 or TRBV12-4 to TRBJ2-2, with D hard to call. The CDR3 length is 12 residues. V dropped 7 bases and J dropped 7 bases, with 10 bases sitting between them. The CDR3 bases are TGTGCCAGCACCGCCGGCGGCGGGGAGCTGTTTTTT. This codes for CASTAGGGELFF.

The chain recombines TRBV5-6 with TRBJ1-3; D is uncertain. V was trimmed by 1 base and J by 3 bases, leaving 8 bases between them. This CDR3 is 14 amino acids long. Germline CDR1 is SGHDT and CDR2 is YYEEEE. Here the CDR3 reads CASSLYRFGNTIYF. The CDR3 nucleotides read TGTGCCAGCAGCTTGTATCGGTTTGGAAACACCATATATTTT.

Comments on this clone: The sample carries other DNA sequences with the same CDR3. CDR3 in DNA: TGTGCCAGCAGCTTGCAGGGGATGAACACTGAAGCTTTCTTT. Protein product: CASSLQGMNTEAFF. The chain recombines TRBV7-2 with TRBJ1-1; D is possibly TRBD1 (6 bases). The V end lost 3 bases, the J end lost 0 bases, and 8 bases lay between the germline ends. CDR3 length: 14 amino acids. Germline CDR1 is SGHTA and CDR2 is FQGNSA.

V and J are TRBV27 and TRBJ1-1, with 8 bases fitting TRBD1. V trimming: 10 bases; J trimming: 4 bases; junction bases outside the gene matches: 14. The CDR3 sequence is 15 residues long. Germline CDR1 reads MNHEY; CDR2 reads SMNVEV (reference sequence). The CDR3 here is CATHRQGRVGTEAFF. The CDR3 nucleotides read TGTGCCACCCATCGACAGGGGCGGGTGGGCACTGAAGCTTTCTTT.

The V gene is TRBV5-1, the J gene TRBJ1-1; D is unclear. CDR1 and CDR2 (germline): SGHRS, YFSETQ. The length of the CDR3 is 14 residues. Trimming shortened V by 2 bases and J by 1 base, and 9 bases separated the two germline ends. The CDR3 DNA sequence: TGCGCCAGCAGCTTTGTCAGTCCGAACACTGAAGCTTTCTTT. Translated: CASSFVSPNTEAFF. The full variable domain, its missing parts supplied by reference TRBV5-1 and TRBJ1-1, is KAGVTQTPRYLIKTRGQQVTLSCSPISGHRSVSWYQQTPGQGLQFLFEYFSETQRNKGNFPGRFSGRQFSNSRSEMNVSTLELGDSALYLCASSFVSPNTEAFFGQGTRLTVV.

The count of this clone is one. CDR3 sequence reads: CASSPTGFYEQYF. The CDR3 DNA reads as TGTGCCAGTAGCCCGACAGGGTTCTACGAGCAGTACTTC. V and J are TRBV19 and TRBJ2-7; 7 bases agree with TRBD1. The CDR3 is 13 residues long. J gave up 3 bases and V 6 bases, and 5 bases lay outside the gene matches. Germline values: CDR1 LNHDA, CDR2 SQIVND (reference sequence).

V and J are TRBV20-1 and TRBJ2-1, with D perhaps matching TRBD2 (6 bases). This CDR3 region has 11 residues. CDR1 and CDR2 (germline): DFQATT, SNEGSKA (reference sequence). V lost 5 bases to trimming and J lost 12 bases, with 14 bases between them. CDR3: CSAPTGVRQFF. Here the CDR3 DNA reads TGCAGTGCTCCAACGGGAGTACGGCAGTTCTTC.